These 12 T cell receptor beta chains originate from one sample sequenced in a study of tumor and adjacent non-tumor tissue in lung cancer. RNA was extracted from bulk tissue without any cell sorting. The library came from three nested PCR rounds adapted from ARM-PCR protocols. TCRdb independently ran MiXCR on the multiplex PCR reads; one entry per CDR3 protein. The data contain some 200,000 distinct CDR3 sequences, about two thirds of them singletons. The sample comprised lung tumor tissue. These TCRs come from a man in his 60s with non-small cell lung cancer.

This clonotype was picked up many times. The chain recombines TRBV20-1 with TRBJ2-3, with D hard to call. The CDR3 has 14 residues. V was cut by 3 bases and J by 1 base, with 11 bases left in between. Germline lookup yields CDR1 DFQATT and CDR2 SNEGSKA (reference sequence). This CDR3 reads CSARTLIGTDTQYF. The CDR3, as DNA: TGCAGTGCTAGGACATTGATCGGCACAGATACGCAGTATTTT.

The chain recombines TRBV29-1 with TRBJ2-3; unclear D gene. The CDR3 totals 12 residues. The V end lost 7 bases, the J end lost 5 bases, and 13 bases lay between the germline ends. The germline V gene encodes CDR1 SQVTM and CDR2 ANQGSEA. CDR3 region: CSATQVGDTQYF. CDR3 DNA sequence: TGCAGCGCGACCCAGGTCGGAGATACGCAGTATTTT.

About this clonotype: A much larger clone sits a single nucleotide away, making a read error possible. This chain links TRBV12-3 or TRBV12-4 with TRBJ2-3; 10 positions match TRBD2. The CDR3 runs 19 residues. After removal of 5 bases from V and 2 bases from J, the junction contained 16 bases not matched to a gene. The CDR3 sequence: CASSGRISGGTKLTDTQYF. The CDR3 bases are TGTGCCAGCAGTGGGAGGATTAGCGGGGGGACCAAACTCACAGATACGCAGTATTTT.

This clonotype was seen a few times. The chain employs TRBV7-9 and TRBJ2-3; D is undetermined. Per germline, CDR1 SEHNR and CDR2 FQNEAQ (reference sequence). The length of the CDR3 is 13 residues. Trimming pared 3 bases from V and 2 bases from J, leaving 6 bases between. The CDR3 reads CASSFMNTDTQYF. Written as DNA, the CDR3 is TGTGCCAGCAGCTTCATGAACACAGATACGCAGTATTTT.

As concerns this clonotype: A read error may account for a junction end that differs from germline. The J gene is TRBJ2-1, the V gene TRBV11-1; D call uncertain. The CDR3 is 11 amino acids. Germline loops: CDR1 SGHAT, CDR2 FQDESV (reference sequence). CDR3 nucleotides: TGTGCCAGAAACTTATATGCTGAGCGGTTCTTC. Amino acids: CARNLYAERFF.

On this clonotype itself: Since the CDR3 does not end with the conserved phenylalanine or tryptophan, this likely comes from a read error. The chain recombines TRBV4-3 with TRBJ2-4; D possibly corresponds to TRBD2 (7 bases). The CDR3 covers 15 residues. Germline V gene data show CDR1 as LGHNA and CDR2 as YSLEER. The CDR3 reads CASSQEGGAKNIQYI. The DNA for the CDR3 is TGCGCCAGCAGCCAAGAGGGGGGGGCCAAAAATATTCAGTACATC.

A remark on this clonotype: A single base separates this from a much larger clone, so it may be a read error. The rearrangement uses TRBV20-1 and TRBJ1-1, with D uncertain. Germline V gene lookup returns CDR1 DFQATT and CDR2 SNEGSKA (reference sequence). The CDR3 is 10 residues long. The CDR3 is CCARWGEAFF. DNA for the CDR3: TGCTGTGCTAGATGGGGTGAAGCTTTCTTT.

On this clonotype: A much more abundant neighbour one base away suggests this may be a read error. V is TRBV11-3 and J is TRBJ2-7; 8 positions match TRBD1. Per the germline V gene, CDR1 is SGHNT and CDR2 is YENEEA. The CDR3 length is 15 residues. The CDR3 DNA sequence: TGTACCAGCAGCCATCAGACAGGGGACTTTTACGAGCAGTACTTC. Its protein product is CTSSHQTGDFYEQYF.

Note on this clonotype: The CDR3 carries no conserved terminal phenylalanine or tryptophan, so it likely arises from a read error. This chain joins TRBV6-5 and TRBJ2-7; perhaps D is TRBD1 or TRBD2 (5 bases each). The ends were cut back, 10 bases at V and 3 bases at J, with 22 bases in the middle. CDR1 is MNHEY, CDR2 SVGAGI, per germline. The CDR3 extends over 15 amino acids. The CDR3 nucleotides are TGTGCCAACGACAATGGGGGAGTCACTCGCTACGAGCAGTACTAC. This translates into CANDNGGVTRYEQYY.

This clonotype was found a few times. The chain employs TRBV30 and TRBJ1-6, with D possibly matching TRBD1 (5 bases). The CDR3 extends over 15 amino acids. Trimming stripped 4 bases from V and 7 bases from J, with 17 bases between. The germline V gene encodes CDR1 GTSNPN and CDR2 SVGIG (reference sequence). The CDR3 loop reads CAWNWRPGENSPLHF. The CDR3 nucleotides are TGTGCCTGGAACTGGCGTCCGGGGGAAAATTCACCCCTCCACTTT. The full variable domain, rest sourced from reference TRBV30 and TRBJ1-6, is SQTIHQWPATLVQPVGSPLSLECTVEGTSNPNLYWYRQAAGRGLQLLFYSVGIGQISSEVPQNLSASRPQDRQFILSSKKLLLSDSGFYLCAWNWRPGENSPLHFGNGTRLTVT.

In its sample, this clonotype was seen many times. The chain has TRBV6-5 and TRBJ1-1; the match to TRBD1 covers 9 bases. This CDR3 spans 14 amino acids. CDR1 is MNHEY and CDR2 is SVGAGI in the germline V gene. With V trimmed by 6 bases and J by 9 bases, 11 bases remained unmatched. The CDR3 DNA is TGTGCCAGCAGGGCGGGACAGGGAGTGCTTCAAGCTTTCTTT. Residues: CASRAGQGVLQAFF.

Comment on this clonotype: At one end the junction does not follow the germline gene, possibly because of a read error. V gene TRBV20-1 combines with J gene TRBJ2-7; 12 nucleotides align to TRBD2. The CDR3 runs 15 residues. Germline V gives CDR1 DFQATT, CDR2 SNEGSKA (reference sequence). CDR3 region: CNASLAGGFQYEQYF. CDR3 coding DNA: TGCAATGCTAGCCTAGCGGGGGGGTTTCAATACGAGCAGTACTTC.